The entry below describes one TCR beta chain. The source of the sample is a study of T cell changes during pregnancy in multiple sclerosis. Repertoires were generated with immunoSEQ multiplex PCR, while TCRdb's copy carries only in-frame clones and drops some. The sample consists of some 54,000 clones, approximately 94% of them appearing once. The trim removed 6 bases at V and 0 bases at J, leaving 5 bases unmatched. Germline V gene sequence: CDR1 MNHEY, CDR2 SMNVEV (reference sequence). The CDR3 is made up of 15 amino acids. This clonotype was obtained from a female donor with multiple sclerosis, enrolled in a pregnancy study. The chain is built from TRBV27 and TRBJ2-7; 10 bases map to TRBD1. The sample was CD8+ T cells from peripheral blood mononuclear cells, taken in the third trimester of pregnancy. DNA of the CDR3: TGTGCCAGCAGGCATCGGGACAGGGGCTCCTACGAGCAGTACTTC. As protein: CASRHRDRGSYEQYF.